This TCR beta chain emerged from a study of blood T cell repertoires in COVID-19. Study overall: The United States, Italy and Spain supplied acute and convalescent COVID-19 samples. Sample material is recorded as cDNA or gDNA derived from T cells, B-cell-depleted T cells, or PBMCs.

Original analysis: The assay estimated nucleated cells by amplifying reference gene primers. This table comes from immunoSEQ multiplex PCR, and its TCRdb copy is limited to in-frame clones, with some not included. V, J and clone size are taken as reported in that table, and D and trimming were inferred from the DNA itself. The sample includes about 60,000 clones, roughly 74% of them seen just once. The germline CDR1 and CDR2 sequences are MNHEY and SVGAGI. V lost 7 bases to trimming and J lost 6 bases; unmatched junction nucleotides: 4. The CDR3 is made up of 13 amino acids. This chain uses TRBV6-5 with TRBJ1-4; TRBD1 agrees at 8 bases. Sequencing was performed on peripheral blood. The receptor comes from a human donor in a cohort sampled during active COVID-19. The CDR3, as DNA: TGTGCCAGCACCCGACAGGGGCATGAAAAACTGTTTTTT. Its translation: CASTRQGHEKLFF.